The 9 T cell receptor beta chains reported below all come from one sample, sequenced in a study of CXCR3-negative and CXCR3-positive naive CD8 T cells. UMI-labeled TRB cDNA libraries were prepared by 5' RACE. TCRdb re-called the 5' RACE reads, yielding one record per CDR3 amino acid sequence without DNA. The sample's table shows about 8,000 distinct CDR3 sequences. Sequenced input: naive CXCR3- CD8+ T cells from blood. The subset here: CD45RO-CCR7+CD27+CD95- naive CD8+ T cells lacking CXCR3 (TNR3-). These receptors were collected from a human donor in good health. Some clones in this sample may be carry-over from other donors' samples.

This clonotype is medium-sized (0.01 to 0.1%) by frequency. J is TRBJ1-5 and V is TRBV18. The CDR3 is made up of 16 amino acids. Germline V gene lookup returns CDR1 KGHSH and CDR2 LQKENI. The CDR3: CASSPQAAPDNQPQHF.

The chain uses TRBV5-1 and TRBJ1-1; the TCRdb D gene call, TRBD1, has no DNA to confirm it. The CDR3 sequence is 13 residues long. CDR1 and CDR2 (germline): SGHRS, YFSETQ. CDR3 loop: CATSGGTNTEAFF.

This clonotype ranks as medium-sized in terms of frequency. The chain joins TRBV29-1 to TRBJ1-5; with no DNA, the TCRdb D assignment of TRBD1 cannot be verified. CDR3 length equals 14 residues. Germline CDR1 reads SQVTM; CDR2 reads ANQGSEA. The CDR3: CSVEAGGYNQPQHF.

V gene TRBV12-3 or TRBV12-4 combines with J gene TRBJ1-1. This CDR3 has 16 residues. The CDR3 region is CASSFDGAPFNTEAFF.

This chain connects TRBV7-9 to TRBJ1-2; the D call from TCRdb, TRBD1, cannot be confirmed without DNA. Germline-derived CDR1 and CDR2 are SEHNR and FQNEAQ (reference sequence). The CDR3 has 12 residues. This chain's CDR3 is CASSSLAQENTF. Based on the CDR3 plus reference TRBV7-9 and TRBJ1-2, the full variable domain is DTGVSQNPRHKITKRGQNVTFRCDPISEHNRLYWYRQTLGQGPEFLTYFQNEAQLEKSRLLSDRFSAERPKGSFSTLEIQRTEQGDSAMYLCASSSLAQENTFGSGTRLTVV.

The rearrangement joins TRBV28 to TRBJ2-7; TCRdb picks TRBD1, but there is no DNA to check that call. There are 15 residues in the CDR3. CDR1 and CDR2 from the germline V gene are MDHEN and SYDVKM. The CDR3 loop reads CASSYRAGGSYEQYF.

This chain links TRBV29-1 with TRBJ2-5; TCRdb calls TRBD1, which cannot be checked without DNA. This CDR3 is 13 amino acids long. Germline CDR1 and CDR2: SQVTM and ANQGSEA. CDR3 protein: CSVVEQGSGAQYF. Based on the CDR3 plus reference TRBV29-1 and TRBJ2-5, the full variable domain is SAVISQKPSRDICQRGTSLTIQCQVDSQVTMMFWYRQQPGQSLTLIATANQGSEATYESGFVIDKFPISRPNLTFSTLTVSNMSPEDSSIYLCSVVEQGSGAQYFGPGTRLLVL.

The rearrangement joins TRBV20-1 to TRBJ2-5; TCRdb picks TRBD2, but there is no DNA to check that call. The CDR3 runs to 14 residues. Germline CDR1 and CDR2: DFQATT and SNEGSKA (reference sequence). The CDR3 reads CSAPSGGAMETQYF.

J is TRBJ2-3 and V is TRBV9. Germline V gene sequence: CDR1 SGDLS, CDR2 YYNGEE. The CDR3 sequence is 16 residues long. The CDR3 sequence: CASSAPLEASTDTQYF.